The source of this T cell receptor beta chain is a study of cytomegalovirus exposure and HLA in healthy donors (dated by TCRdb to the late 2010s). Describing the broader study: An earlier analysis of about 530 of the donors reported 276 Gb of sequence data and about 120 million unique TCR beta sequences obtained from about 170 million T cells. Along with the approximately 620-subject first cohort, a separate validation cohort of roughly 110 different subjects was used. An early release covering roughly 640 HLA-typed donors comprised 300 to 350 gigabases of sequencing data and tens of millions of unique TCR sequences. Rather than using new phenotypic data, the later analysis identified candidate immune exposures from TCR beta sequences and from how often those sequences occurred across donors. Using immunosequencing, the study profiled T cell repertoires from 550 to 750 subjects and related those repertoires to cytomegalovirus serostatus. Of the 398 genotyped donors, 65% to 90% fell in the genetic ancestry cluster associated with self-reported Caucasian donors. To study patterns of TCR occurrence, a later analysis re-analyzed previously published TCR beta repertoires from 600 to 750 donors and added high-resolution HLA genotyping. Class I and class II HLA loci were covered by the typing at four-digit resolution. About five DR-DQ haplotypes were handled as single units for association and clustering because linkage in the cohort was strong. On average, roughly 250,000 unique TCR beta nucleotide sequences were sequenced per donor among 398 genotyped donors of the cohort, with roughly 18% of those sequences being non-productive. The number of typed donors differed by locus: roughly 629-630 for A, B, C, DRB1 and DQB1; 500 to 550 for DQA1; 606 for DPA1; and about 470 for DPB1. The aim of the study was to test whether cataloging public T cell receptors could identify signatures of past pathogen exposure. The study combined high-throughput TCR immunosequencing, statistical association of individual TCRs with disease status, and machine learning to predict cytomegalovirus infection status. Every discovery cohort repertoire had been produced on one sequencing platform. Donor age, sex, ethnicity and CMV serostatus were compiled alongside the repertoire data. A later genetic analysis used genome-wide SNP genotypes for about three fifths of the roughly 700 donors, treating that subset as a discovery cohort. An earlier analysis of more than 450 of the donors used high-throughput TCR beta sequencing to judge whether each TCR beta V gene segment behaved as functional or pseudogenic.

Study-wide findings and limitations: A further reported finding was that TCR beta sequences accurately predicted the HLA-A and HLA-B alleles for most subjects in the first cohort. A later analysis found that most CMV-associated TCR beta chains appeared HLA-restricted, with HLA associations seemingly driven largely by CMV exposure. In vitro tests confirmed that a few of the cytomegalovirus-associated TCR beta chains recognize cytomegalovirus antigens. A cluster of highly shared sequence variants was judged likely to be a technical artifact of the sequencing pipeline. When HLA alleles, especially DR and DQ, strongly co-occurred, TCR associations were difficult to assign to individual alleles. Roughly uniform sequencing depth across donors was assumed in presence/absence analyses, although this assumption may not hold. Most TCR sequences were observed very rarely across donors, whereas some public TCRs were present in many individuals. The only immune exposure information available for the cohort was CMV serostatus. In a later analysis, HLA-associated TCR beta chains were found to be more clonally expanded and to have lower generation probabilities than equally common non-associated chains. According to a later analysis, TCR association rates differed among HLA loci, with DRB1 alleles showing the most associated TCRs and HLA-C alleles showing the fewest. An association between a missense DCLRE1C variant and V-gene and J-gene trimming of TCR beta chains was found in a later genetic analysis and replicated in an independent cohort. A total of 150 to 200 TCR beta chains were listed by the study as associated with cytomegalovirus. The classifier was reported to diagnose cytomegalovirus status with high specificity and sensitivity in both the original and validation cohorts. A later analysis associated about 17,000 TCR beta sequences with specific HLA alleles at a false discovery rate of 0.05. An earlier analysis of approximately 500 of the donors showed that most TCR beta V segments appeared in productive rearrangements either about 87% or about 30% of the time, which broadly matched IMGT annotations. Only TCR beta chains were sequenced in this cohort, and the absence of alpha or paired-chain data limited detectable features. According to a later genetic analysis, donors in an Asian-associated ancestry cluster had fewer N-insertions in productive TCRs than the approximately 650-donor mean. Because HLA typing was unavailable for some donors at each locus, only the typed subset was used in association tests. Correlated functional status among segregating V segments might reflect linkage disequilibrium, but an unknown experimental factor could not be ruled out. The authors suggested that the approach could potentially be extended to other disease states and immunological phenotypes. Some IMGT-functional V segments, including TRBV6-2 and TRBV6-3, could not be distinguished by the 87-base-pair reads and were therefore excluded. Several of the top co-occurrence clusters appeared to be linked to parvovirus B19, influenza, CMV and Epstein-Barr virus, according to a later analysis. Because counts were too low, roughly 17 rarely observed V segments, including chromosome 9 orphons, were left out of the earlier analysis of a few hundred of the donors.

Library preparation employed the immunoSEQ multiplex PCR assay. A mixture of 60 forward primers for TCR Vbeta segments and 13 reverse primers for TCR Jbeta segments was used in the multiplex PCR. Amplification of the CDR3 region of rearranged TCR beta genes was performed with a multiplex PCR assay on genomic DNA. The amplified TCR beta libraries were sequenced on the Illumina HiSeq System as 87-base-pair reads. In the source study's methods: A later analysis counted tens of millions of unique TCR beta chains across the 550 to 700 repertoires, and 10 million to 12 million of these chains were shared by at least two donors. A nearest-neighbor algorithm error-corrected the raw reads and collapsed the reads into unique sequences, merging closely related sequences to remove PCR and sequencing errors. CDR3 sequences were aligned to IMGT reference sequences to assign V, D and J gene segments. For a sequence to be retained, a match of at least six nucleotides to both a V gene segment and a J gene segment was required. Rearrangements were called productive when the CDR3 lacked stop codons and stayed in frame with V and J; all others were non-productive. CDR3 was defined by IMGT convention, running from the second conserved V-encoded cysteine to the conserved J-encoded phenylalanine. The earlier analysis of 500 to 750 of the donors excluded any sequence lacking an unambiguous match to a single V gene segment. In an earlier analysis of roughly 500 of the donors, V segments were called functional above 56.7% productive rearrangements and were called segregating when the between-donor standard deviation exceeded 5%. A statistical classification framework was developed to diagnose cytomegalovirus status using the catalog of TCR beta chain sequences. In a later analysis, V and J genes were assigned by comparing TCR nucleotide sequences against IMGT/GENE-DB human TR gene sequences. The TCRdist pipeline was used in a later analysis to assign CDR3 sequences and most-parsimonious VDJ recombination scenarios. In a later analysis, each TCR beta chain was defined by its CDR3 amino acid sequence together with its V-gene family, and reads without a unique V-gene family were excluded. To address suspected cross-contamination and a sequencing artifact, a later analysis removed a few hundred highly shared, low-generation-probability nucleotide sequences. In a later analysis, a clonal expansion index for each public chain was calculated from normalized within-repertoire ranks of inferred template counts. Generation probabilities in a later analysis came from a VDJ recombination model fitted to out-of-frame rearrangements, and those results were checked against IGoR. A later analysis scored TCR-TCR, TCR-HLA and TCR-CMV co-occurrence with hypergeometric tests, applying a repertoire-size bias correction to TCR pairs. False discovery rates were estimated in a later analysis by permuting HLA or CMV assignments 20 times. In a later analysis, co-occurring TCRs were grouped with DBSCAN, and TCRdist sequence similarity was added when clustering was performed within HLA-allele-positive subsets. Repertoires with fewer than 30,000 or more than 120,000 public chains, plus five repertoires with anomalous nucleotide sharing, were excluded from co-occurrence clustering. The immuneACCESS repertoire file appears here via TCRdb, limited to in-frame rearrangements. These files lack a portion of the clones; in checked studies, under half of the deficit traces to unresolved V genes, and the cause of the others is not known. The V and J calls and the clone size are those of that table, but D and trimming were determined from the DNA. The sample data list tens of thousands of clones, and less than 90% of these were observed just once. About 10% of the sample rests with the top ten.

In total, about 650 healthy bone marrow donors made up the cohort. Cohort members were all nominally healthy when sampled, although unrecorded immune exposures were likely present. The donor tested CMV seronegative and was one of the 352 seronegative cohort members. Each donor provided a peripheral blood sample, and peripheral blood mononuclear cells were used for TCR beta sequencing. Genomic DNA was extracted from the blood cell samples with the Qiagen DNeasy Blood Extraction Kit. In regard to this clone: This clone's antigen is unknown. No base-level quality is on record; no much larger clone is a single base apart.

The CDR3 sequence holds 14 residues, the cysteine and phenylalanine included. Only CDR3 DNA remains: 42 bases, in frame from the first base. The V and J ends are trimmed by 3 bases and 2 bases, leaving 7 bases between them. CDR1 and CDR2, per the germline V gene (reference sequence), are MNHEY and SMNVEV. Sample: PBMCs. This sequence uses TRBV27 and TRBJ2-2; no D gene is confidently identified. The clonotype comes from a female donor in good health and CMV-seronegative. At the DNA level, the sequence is TGTGCCAGCAGTTTCAAGAGAAACACCGGGGAGCTGTTTTTT. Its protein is CASSFKRNTGELFF.